The 20 T cell receptor beta chains presented below share a single source sample, sequenced in a study of blood T cells in healthy people across ages. With a J-beta primer mix and a sample-barcoded 5' primer, a second PCR ran about 6 to 11 cycles. Each CDR3 protein is one row after TCRdb ran MiXCR on the 5' RACE reads. The table shows 2 million or so distinct CDR3 sequences, with around half occurring only once. What was sequenced was blood. The receptors derive from a woman aged 40 to 55 in good health.

This clonotype was observed a few times. V is TRBV7-2 and J is TRBJ2-4; weak D call: TRBD2 (5 bases). Germline V gene sequence: CDR1 SGHTA, CDR2 FQGNSA. There are 16 residues in the CDR3. Trimming took off 1 base at V and 6 bases at J, with 16 bases between the two ends. The CDR3: CASSLGPAVVSNIQYF. DNA for the CDR3: TGTGCCAGCAGCTTAGGTCCAGCGGTGGTTTCAAACATTCAGTACTTC. Supplemented by reference TRBV7-2 and TRBJ2-4, the full variable domain reads GAGVSQSPSNKVTEKGKDVELRCDPISGHTALYWYRQSLGQGLEFLIYFQGNSAPDKSGLPSDRFSAERTGGSVSTLTIQRTQQEDSAVYLCASSLGPAVVSNIQYFGAGTRLSVL.

This chain joins TRBV29-1 and TRBJ2-7, with a weak D call TRBD2 (6 bases). This CDR3 has 12 amino acids. CDR1 and CDR2 (germline): SQVTM, ANQGSEA. V was shortened by 4 bases and J by 7 bases, with 14 bases between the two germline ends. The CDR3 protein is CSVGGVGNEQYF. CDR3 nucleotide sequence: TGCAGCGTTGGGGGGGTGGGGAATGAGCAGTACTTC.

The chain links TRBV28 to TRBJ2-1, with 7 bases aligning to TRBD1. Germline trimming cut 3 bases from V and 3 bases from J; bases unmatched to any gene: 5. CDR3 length equals 15 residues. The V gene's germline CDR1 is MDHEN and CDR2 SYDVKM. The CDR3 nucleotides read TGTGCCAGCAGTTTTGGGCAGGGGGACTACAATGAGCAGTTCTTC. Its protein product is CASSFGQGDYNEQFF.

The CDR3 DNA is TGTGCCAGCAGCCTTAACCAAAAAACAGGGGATTGGGGCTACACCTTC. It codes for CASSLNQKTGDWGYTF. This chain connects TRBV28 to TRBJ1-2; the match to TRBD1 covers 7 bases. The CDR3 extends over 16 amino acids. V shed 6 bases, J shed 8 bases, and the junction held 18 bases outside the gene matches. CDR1 is MDHEN, CDR2 SYDVKM, per germline.

The chain uses TRBV7-9 and TRBJ1-2; D might be TRBD1 (5 bases). CDR3 length: 15 amino acids. Germline V gives CDR1 SEHNR, CDR2 FQNEAQ (reference sequence). Trimming pared 4 bases from V and 7 bases from J, leaving 19 bases between. The CDR3 region has the DNA TGTGCCAGCAGCTCCTTGGGGGGTATTGATTCTGGCTACACCTTC. Translated: CASSSLGGIDSGYTF.

This chain links TRBV20-1 with TRBJ1-2, with D possibly matching TRBD1 (6 bases). Germline CDR1 reads DFQATT; CDR2 reads SNEGSKA (reference sequence). Deletions cut 5 bases from V and 1 base from J, with 17 bases between. CDR3 length: 15 amino acids. The CDR3 nucleotides are TGCAGTGCTGAGGAAGGGGGGATTTTTAACTATGGCTACACCTTC. Protein sequence: CSAEEGGIFNYGYTF.

The rearrangement links TRBV20-1 to TRBJ1-1; no clear D. V lost 3 bases to trimming and J lost 8 bases, with 13 bases between them. The CDR3 contains 12 residues. Looked up from germline, CDR1 is DFQATT and CDR2 is SNEGSKA (reference sequence). The CDR3 DNA sequence: TGCAGTGCTAGCTATCAACTGACGGAAGCTTTCTTT. Translating gives CSASYQLTEAFF.

This chain links TRBV7-2 with TRBJ2-3; the D gene could be TRBD1 or TRBD2 (5 bases each). Deletions cut 0 bases from V and 0 bases from J, with 16 bases between. The CDR3 runs to 18 residues. Germline lookup yields CDR1 SGHTA and CDR2 FQGNSA. The CDR3 DNA is TGTGCCAGCAGCTTAGCGGATGTAGGGGACGGAAGCACAGATACGCAGTATTTT. Its translation is CASSLADVGDGSTDTQYF.

The genes are TRBV5-1 and TRBJ2-6; D remains unclear. The CDR3 totals 15 residues. With 0 bases removed from V and 3 bases from J, the gap between germline ends came to 7 bases. Germline CDR1 SGHRS, CDR2 YFSETQ. The CDR3 loop is CASSLGVVGANVLTF. In DNA, the CDR3 is TGCGCCAGCAGCTTGGGGGTGGTTGGGGCCAACGTCCTGACTTTC.

The gene calls are TRBV6-5 and TRBJ2-5; D gene unclear. The better agreement between TRBJ2-7 and the DNA end casts doubt on the J call. CDR3 length: 12 amino acids. Germline-derived CDR1 and CDR2 are MNHEY and SVGAGI. This CDR3 reads CASSSPICEQYF. The CDR3 DNA reads as TGTGCCAGCAGTTCCCCTATTTGCGAGCAGTACTTC.

This clonotype was seen only a few times. The chain recombines TRBV5-6 with TRBJ2-1; D is unresolved. This CDR3 comprises 11 residues. Trimming pared 0 bases from V and 11 bases from J, leaving 6 bases between. Germline CDR1 and CDR2: SGHDT and YYEEEE. Here the CDR3 DNA reads TGTGCCAGCAGCTTGGATAGGCAGCAGTTCTTC. Translated: CASSLDRQQFF.

The rearrangement joins TRBV27 to TRBJ2-4; TRBD2 agrees at 8 bases. The end of the DNA aligns better with TRBJ2-5, so the J call may be wrong. Germline V lookup: CDR1 MNHEY, CDR2 SMNVEV (reference sequence). The CDR3 is 17 amino acids. The CDR3 DNA follows: TGTGCCAGCAGTGACGCTAGCGGGCCAGGTAGTGAAGAGACCCAGTACTTC. This gives the protein CASSDASGPGSEETQYF.

The J gene is TRBJ1-4, the V gene TRBV27; TRBD1 matches 7 bases. This CDR3 region has 15 residues. Germline CDR1 and CDR2: MNHEY and SMNVEV (reference sequence). Trimming removed 5 bases from V and 4 bases from J; junction bases left unmatched: 7. The CDR3 loop is CASSEQTGNNEKLFF. The DNA of the CDR3 is TGTGCCAGCAGTGAGCAGACAGGGAATAATGAAAAACTGTTTTTT.

The table lists this clonotype with a few counts. This rearrangement joins TRBV6-5 to TRBJ2-1; 12 bases agree with TRBD2. Trimming took 2 bases from V and 6 from J; bases not matched to a gene: 5. CDR3 length equals 16 residues. Germline loops: CDR1 MNHEY, CDR2 SVGAGI. CDR3 sequence: CASSYGLAGSVNEQFF. The CDR3 nucleotides are TGTGCCAGCAGTTACGGACTAGCGGGAAGCGTCAATGAGCAGTTCTTC.

This chain uses TRBV29-1 with TRBJ2-7; 11 bases agree with TRBD2. This CDR3 is built from 16 residues. Trimming cost V 3 bases and J 2 bases; bases outside gene matches: 9. Germline assignment: CDR1 SQVTM and CDR2 ANQGSEA. The CDR3 spells CSVELLAGGIPYEQYF. The CDR3 DNA follows: TGCAGCGTTGAGCTGTTAGCGGGAGGGATTCCCTACGAGCAGTACTTC.

This clonotype has more than one count but fewer than ten. V is TRBV5-5 and J is TRBJ2-3; TRBD2 matches 9 bases. The CDR3 is 15 residues long. Trimming took 4 bases from V and 1 from J; bases not matched to a gene: 4. Looked up from germline, CDR1 is SGHKS and CDR2 is YYEKEE (reference sequence). The DNA of the CDR3 is TGTGCCAGCAGCCGTACTAGCGGGCGCACAGATACGCAGTATTTT. Translation gives CASSRTSGRTDTQYF. Supplemented by reference TRBV5-5 and TRBJ2-3, the full variable domain reads DAGVTQSPTHLIKTRGQQVTLRCSPISGHKSVSWYQQVLGQGPQFIFQYYEKEERGRGNFPDRFSARQFPNYSSELNVNALLLGDSALYLCASSRTSGRTDTQYFGPGTRLTVL.

The chain carries TRBV18 and TRBJ1-1; D remains ambiguous. Germline values: CDR1 KGHSH, CDR2 LQKENI. V lost 5 bases, J lost 5 bases, and 15 bases lay in between. This CDR3 is built from 14 residues. In DNA form, the CDR3 reads TGTGCCAGCTCAACAACCGCGGTGACAACTGAAGCTTTCTTT. Translating it yields CASSTTAVTTEAFF. Supplemented by reference TRBV18 and TRBJ1-1, the full variable domain reads NAGVMQNPRHLVRRRGQEARLRCSPMKGHSHVYWYRQLPEEGLKFMVYLQKENIIDESGMPKERFSAEFPKEGPSILRIQQVVRGDSAAYFCASSTTAVTTEAFFGQGTRLTVV.

V gene TRBV7-2 combines with J gene TRBJ2-5; 9 nucleotides agree with TRBD2. Germline CDR1 reads SGHTA; CDR2 reads FQGNSA. V shed 5 bases, J shed 2 bases, and the junction held 12 bases outside the gene matches. The CDR3 consists of 17 residues. The DNA for the CDR3 is TGTGCCAGCAGCCACCGGGGGGCTAGCGGGGAGCAAGAGACCCAGTACTTC. Translating it yields CASSHRGASGEQETQYF. The variable domain in full, with the rest retrieved from reference TRBV7-2 and TRBJ2-5, is GAGVSQSPSNKVTEKGKDVELRCDPISGHTALYWYRQSLGQGLEFLIYFQGNSAPDKSGLPSDRFSAERTGGSVSTLTIQRTQQEDSAVYLCASSHRGASGEQETQYFGPGTRLLVL.

This clonotype appeared a few times. The rearrangement joins TRBV4-2 to TRBJ2-3; D perhaps matches TRBD2 (6 bases). The V gene's germline CDR1 is LGHNA and CDR2 YNFKEQ. Trimming shortened V by 1 base and J by 0 bases, and 11 bases separated the two germline ends. There are 16 residues in the CDR3. CDR3 sequence reads: CASSQGIGGSTDTQYF. The CDR3 DNA sequence: TGTGCCAGCAGCCAAGGGATCGGGGGAAGCACAGATACGCAGTATTTT.

This clonotype turned up a few times. The chain carries TRBV21-1 and TRBJ2-1; TRBD1 was called by the table and not checked on the DNA. TRBV21-1 corresponds to a pseudogene. There are 14 residues in the CDR3. CDR3 nucleotides: TGTGCCAGCAGACCGGGACGCGGCTACAATGAGCAGTTCTTC. Its translation: CASRPGRGYNEQFF.